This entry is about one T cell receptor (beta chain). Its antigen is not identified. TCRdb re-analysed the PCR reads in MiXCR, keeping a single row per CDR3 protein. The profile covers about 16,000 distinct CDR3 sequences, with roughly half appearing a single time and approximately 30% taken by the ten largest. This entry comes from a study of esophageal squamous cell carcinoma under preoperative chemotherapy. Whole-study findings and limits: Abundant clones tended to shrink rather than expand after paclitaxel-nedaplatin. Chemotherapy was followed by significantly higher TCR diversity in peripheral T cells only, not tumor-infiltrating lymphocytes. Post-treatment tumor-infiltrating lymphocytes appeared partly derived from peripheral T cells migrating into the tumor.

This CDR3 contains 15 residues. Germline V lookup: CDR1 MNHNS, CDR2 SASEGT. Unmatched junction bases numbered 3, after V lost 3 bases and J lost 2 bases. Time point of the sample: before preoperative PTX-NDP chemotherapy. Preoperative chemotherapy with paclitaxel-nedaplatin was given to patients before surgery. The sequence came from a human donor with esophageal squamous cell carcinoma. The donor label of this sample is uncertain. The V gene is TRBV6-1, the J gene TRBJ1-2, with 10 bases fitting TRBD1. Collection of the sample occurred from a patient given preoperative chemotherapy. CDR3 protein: CASSEPGQGNYGYTF. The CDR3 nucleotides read TGTGCCAGCAGTGAGCCGGGACAGGGGAACTATGGCTACACCTTC.